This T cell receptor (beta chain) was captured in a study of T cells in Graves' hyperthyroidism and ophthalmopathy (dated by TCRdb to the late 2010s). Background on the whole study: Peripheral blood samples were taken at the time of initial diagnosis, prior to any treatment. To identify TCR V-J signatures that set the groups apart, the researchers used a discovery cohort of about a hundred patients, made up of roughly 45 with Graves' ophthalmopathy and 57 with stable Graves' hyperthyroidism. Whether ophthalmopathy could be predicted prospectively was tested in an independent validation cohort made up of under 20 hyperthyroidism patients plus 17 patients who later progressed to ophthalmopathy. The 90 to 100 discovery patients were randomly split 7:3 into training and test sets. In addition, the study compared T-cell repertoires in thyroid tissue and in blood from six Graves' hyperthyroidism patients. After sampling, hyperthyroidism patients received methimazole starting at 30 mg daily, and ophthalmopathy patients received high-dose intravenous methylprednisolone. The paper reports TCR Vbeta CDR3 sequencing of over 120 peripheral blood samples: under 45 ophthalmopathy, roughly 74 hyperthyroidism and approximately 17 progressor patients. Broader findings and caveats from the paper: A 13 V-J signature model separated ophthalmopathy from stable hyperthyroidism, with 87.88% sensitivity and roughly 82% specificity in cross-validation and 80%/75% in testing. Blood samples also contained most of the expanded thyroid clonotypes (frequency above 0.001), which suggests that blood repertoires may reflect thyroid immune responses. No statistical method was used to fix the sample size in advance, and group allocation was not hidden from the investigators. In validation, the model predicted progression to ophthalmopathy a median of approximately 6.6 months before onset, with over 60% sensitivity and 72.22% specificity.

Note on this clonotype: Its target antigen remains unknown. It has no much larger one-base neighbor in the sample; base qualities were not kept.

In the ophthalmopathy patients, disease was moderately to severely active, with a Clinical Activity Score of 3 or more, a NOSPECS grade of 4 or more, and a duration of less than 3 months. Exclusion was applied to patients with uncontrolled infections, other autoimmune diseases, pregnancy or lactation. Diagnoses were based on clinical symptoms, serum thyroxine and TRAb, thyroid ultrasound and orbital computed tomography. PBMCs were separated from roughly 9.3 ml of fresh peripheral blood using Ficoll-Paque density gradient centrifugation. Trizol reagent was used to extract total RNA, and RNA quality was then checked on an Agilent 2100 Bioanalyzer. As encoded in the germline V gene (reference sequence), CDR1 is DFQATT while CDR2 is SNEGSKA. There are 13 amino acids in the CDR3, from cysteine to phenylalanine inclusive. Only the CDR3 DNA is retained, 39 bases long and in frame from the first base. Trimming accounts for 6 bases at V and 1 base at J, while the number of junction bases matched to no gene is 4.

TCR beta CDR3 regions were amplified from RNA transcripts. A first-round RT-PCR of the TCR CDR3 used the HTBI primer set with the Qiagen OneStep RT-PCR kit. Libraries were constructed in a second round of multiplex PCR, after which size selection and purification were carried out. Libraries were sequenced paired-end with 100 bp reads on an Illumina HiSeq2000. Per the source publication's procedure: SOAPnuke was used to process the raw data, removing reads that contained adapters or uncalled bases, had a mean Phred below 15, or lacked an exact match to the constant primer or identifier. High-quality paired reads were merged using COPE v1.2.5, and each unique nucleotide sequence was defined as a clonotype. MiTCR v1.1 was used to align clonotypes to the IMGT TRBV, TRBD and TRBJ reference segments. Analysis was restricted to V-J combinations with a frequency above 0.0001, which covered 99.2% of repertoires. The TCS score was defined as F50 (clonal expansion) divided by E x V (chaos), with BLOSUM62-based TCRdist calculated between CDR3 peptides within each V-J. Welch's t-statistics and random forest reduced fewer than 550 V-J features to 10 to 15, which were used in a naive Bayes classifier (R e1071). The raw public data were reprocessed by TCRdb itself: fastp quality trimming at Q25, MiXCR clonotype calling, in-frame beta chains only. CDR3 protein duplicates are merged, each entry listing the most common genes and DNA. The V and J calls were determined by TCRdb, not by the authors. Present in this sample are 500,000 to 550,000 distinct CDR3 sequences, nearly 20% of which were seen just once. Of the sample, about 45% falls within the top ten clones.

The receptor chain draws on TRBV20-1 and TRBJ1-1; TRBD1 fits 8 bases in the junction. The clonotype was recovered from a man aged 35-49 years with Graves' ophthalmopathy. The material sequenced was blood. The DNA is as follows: TGCAGTGCCCGGGACAGGAAGAACACTGAAGCTTTCTTT. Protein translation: CSARDRKNTEAFF.